The 9 T cell receptor beta chains reported below all come from one sample, sequenced in a study of blood T cell repertoires in COVID-19. The table came from immunoSEQ multiplex PCR; TCRdb's copy has only in-frame clones and leaves some out. The sample lists approximately 230,000 clones, roughly four fifths occurring once. Sequenced input: PBMCs or T cells enriched from blood (not recorded which). The origin of the receptors is a man aged 40-49 years who had recovered from COVID-19.

This clone appeared many times. V and J are TRBV10-3 and TRBJ2-7, with TRBD1 matching 7 bases. CDR1 and CDR2 from the germline V gene are ENHRY and SYGVKD. V shed 10 bases and J 5 bases; nucleotides not matched to a gene: 11. The CDR3 contains 13 residues. The CDR3 loop is CATLTGRHHEQYF. The CDR3 coding sequence is TGTGCCACCCTGACAGGGCGTCATCACGAGCAGTACTTC.

The chain links TRBV24-1 to TRBJ1-2; no firm D call. In germline, CDR1 is KGHDR, CDR2 SFDVKD. CDR3 size: 13 residues. Trimming left V 4 bases short and J 8 bases short, with 13 bases between. CDR3 sequence reads: CATSDPVTRGYTF. CDR3 in DNA: TGTGCCACCAGTGACCCCGTAACTAGGGGCTACACCTTC.

The chain couples TRBV7-9 to TRBJ1-6, with 7 bases aligning to TRBD1. This CDR3 is 16 amino acids long. V shed 1 base and J 8 bases; nucleotides not matched to a gene: 8. Germline V lookup: CDR1 SEHNR, CDR2 FQNEAQ (reference sequence). The DNA of the CDR3 is TGTGCCAGCAGCTTAGGAAGACAGGGTGGAGATTCACCCCTCCACTTT. Amino acids: CASSLGRQGGDSPLHF.

The chain recombines TRBV4-2 with TRBJ2-7, with 9 positions matching TRBD2. Germline CDR1 and CDR2: LGHNA and YNFKEQ. This CDR3 comprises 15 residues. J gave up 0 bases and V 4 bases, and 4 bases lay outside the gene matches. The CDR3 loop reads CASSRTSGPSYEQYF. For the CDR3, the DNA is TGTGCCAGCAGCCGTACTAGCGGGCCCTCCTACGAGCAGTACTTC.

About this clone: At one boundary the junction diverges from the germline segment, which might be a read error. The chain links TRBV27 to TRBJ1-5, with D hard to call. Germline lookup yields CDR1 MNHEY and CDR2 SMNVEV (reference sequence). The CDR3 contains 13 residues. CDR3 protein: CATAPWADQPLHF. The CDR3 DNA reads TGTGCCACCGCGCCGTGGGCTGATCAGCCCCTGCATTTT.

The chain recombines TRBV2 with TRBJ2-5; TRBD1 might be the D (6 bases). Germline assignment: CDR1 SNHLY and CDR2 FYNNEI. Deletions cut 7 bases from V and 9 bases from J, with 18 bases between. The CDR3 is 13 amino acids. The CDR3 reads CASKGEQGVAQYF. The CDR3 nucleotides read TGTGCCAGCAAGGGTGAACAGGGAGTGGCCCAGTACTTC.

The chain combines TRBV28 with TRBJ1-4, with D perhaps matching TRBD1 (5 bases). The CDR3 is 14 residues long. Germline V gives CDR1 MDHEN, CDR2 SYDVKM. Deletions cut 6 bases from V and 8 bases from J, with 16 bases between. The CDR3 DNA reads as TGTGCCAGCAGCATACAGGCCCGTGGAGAAAAACTGTTTTTT. This encodes CASSIQARGEKLFF. Based on the CDR3 plus reference TRBV28 and TRBJ1-4, the full variable domain is DVKVTQSSRYLVKRTGEKVFLECVQDMDHENMFWYRQDPGLGLRLIYFSYDVKMKEKGDIPEGYSVSREKKERFSLILESASTNQTSMYLCASSIQARGEKLFFGSGTQLSVL.

The table lists this clone with a few counts. Here the CDR3 reads CTTPSGGAYEQYF. CDR3 DNA sequence: TGCACCACTCCTAGCGGGGGGGCCTACGAGCAGTACTTC. V gene TRBV1 combines with J gene TRBJ2-7; TRBD2, the table's D call, lacks a check against the DNA. TRBV1 represents a pseudogene. This CDR3 is built from 13 residues.

This clone has only a few counts. The chain employs TRBV28 and TRBJ1-5; no clear D gene. CDR1 is MDHEN and CDR2 is SYDVKM in the germline V gene. V was cut by 8 bases and J by 1 base, with 15 bases left in between. The CDR3 sequence is 15 residues long. CDR3 sequence (DNA): TGTGCCAGCCTGGTAGCGGGTATGAGCAATCAGCCCCAGCATTTT. Translation: CASLVAGMSNQPQHF.